This T cell receptor (beta chain) was observed in a study of T cells in Graves' hyperthyroidism and ophthalmopathy (dated by TCRdb to the late 2010s). Regarding the complete study: A discovery cohort of approximately 100 patients, roughly 45 with Graves' ophthalmopathy and 55 to 60 with stable Graves' hyperthyroidism, was used to find distinguishing TCR V-J signatures. Prospective prediction of ophthalmopathy was tested in an independent validation cohort of 18 to 20 hyperthyroidism patients and around 16 patients who later progressed to ophthalmopathy. The 100 discovery patients were divided at random into training and test sets in a 7:3 ratio. In addition, the study compared T-cell repertoires in thyroid tissue and in blood from roughly 6 Graves' hyperthyroidism patients. Following sampling, methimazole starting at 30 mg daily was given to hyperthyroidism patients, and high-dose intravenous methylprednisolone was given to ophthalmopathy patients. The paper describes TCR Vbeta CDR3 sequencing of 135 peripheral blood samples, made up of under 50 ophthalmopathy patients, more than 70 hyperthyroidism patients and 17 progressor patients.

The TCR beta CDR3 regions were amplified from RNA transcripts. The TCR CDR3 was subjected to a first round of RT-PCR using the HTBI primer set and the Qiagen OneStep RT-PCR kit. The libraries were constructed in a second round of multiplex PCR and then size-selected and purified. The libraries were sequenced on an Illumina HiSeq2000 using paired-end 100 bp reads. In the paper's pipeline: Raw data were processed with SOAPnuke, discarding reads with adapters, uncalled bases, mean Phred below 15, or no exact constant-primer or identifier match. High-quality paired reads were merged using COPE v1.2.5, and each unique nucleotide sequence was defined as a clonotype. MiTCR v1.1 was used to align clonotypes to the IMGT TRBV, TRBD and TRBJ reference segments. The analysis was restricted to V-J combinations with a frequency above 0.0001, which together covered around 99% of the repertoires. The TCS score was defined as the ratio of F50 (clonal expansion) to E x V (chaos), calculated using BLOSUM62-based TCRdist between CDR3 peptides within each V-J. Welch's t-statistics and random forest reduced just over 500 V-J features to under 15, which were used in a naive Bayes classifier (R e1071). Thyroid-blood repertoire similarity was quantified with the Morisita-Horn index. TCRdb redid the processing of the public reads, applying fastp at Q25 and MiXCR, and retained in-frame beta chains. All rows with the same CDR3 protein become a single entry with the most common DNA and genes. None of the V and J calls come from the authors' own analysis; TCRdb made them. This sample gives roughly 500,000 distinct CDR3 sequences in total; over 45% of them show up just once. Roughly 45% of the sample belongs to the ten largest clones.

In regard to this clonotype: Its antigen remains undetermined. Base-call qualities are not available, and no considerably larger clone is one nucleotide away.

For CDR1 and CDR2, the germline V gene (reference sequence) lists SEHNR and FQNEAQ. The CDR3, cysteine through phenylalanine, is 13 amino acids long. Left in the record is the CDR3 DNA by itself, 39 bases read in frame from the first base. The junction carries 8 bases between V and J, which are trimmed by 4 bases and 2 bases respectively. Patients with uncontrolled infections, other autoimmune diseases, pregnancy or lactation were excluded. Diagnoses were based on clinical symptoms, serum thyroxine and TRAb, thyroid ultrasound and orbital computed tomography. Total RNA was extracted using Trizol reagent, and RNA quality was assessed on an Agilent 2100 Bioanalyzer. On the study overall, not on this receptor specifically: Most expanded thyroid clonotypes (frequency above 0.001) were also found in blood, which suggests that blood repertoires may mirror thyroid immune responses. No statistical method was used to set the sample size in advance, and investigators knew the group allocation. Ophthalmopathy was separated from stable hyperthyroidism by a 13 V-J signature model, with over 85% sensitivity and roughly 81% specificity obtained in cross-validation and 80%/75% obtained in testing. In validation, the model predicted progression to ophthalmopathy with approximately 70% sensitivity and 72.22% specificity, a median of about 6.7 months before onset.

The specimen sequenced was peripheral blood or thyroid tissue (not recorded which). This TCR derives from an adult woman with Graves' disease, either hyperthyroidism or ophthalmopathy (not recorded which). The V gene is TRBV7-9 and the J gene is TRBJ1-1; the D gene is unclear. This receptor carries the CDR3 CASSSIINTEAFF. The DNA is TGTGCCAGCAGCTCTATTATAAACACTGAAGCTTTCTTT.